This section outlines one T cell receptor beta chain sequence together with its context. Its antigen is as yet unknown. CDR3 length equals 14 residues. Germline lookup yields CDR1 SGHTA and CDR2 FQGNSA. Deletions cut 1 base from V and 3 bases from J, with 7 bases between. Expressed TCRB transcripts were sequenced because the entire RNA isolate underwent reverse transcription. Clones were sequenced by immunoSEQ multiplex PCR, and TCRdb holds only the in-frame ones, with some missing. The repertoire consists of about 28,000 clones, with 65% occurring once and the leading ten covering 2% to 2.5%. The sample originates from a study of beta chain features in type 1 diabetes. Based on CD45RO/CCR7/CD25/CD127/CD95/CD27, CD4+ regulatory, stem cell-like memory, naive and central memory cells were sorted. General study findings and limits: VDJ junctions sequenced from type 1 diabetes patients showed fewer insertions and more deletions. The study found moderately but significantly shorter TCRB CDR3s in all four CD4+ subsets of Type 1 diabetes patients. Any role of HLA type in TCRB rearrangement remained unresolved here.

The rearrangement links TRBV7-2 to TRBJ2-1, with a weak D call TRBD1 (6 bases). The sequencing sample was made of Tregs from blood. The clonotype was recovered from a woman between 25 and 40 years old with type 1 diabetes. Here the CDR3 reads CASSLVQGYNEQFF. The CDR3 coding sequence is TGTGCCAGCAGCTTAGTACAGGGCTACAATGAGCAGTTCTTC.